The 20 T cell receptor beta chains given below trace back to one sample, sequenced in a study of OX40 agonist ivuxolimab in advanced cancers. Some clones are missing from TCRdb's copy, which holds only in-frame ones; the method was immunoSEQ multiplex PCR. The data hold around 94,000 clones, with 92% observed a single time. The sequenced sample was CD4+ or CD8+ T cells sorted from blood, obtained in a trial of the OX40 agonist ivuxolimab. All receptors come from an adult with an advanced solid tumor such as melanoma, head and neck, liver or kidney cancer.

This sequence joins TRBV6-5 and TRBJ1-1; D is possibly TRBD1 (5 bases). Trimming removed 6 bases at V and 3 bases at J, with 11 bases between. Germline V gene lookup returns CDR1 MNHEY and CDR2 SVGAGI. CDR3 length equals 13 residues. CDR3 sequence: CASSPWGDTEAFF. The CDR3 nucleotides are TGTGCCAGCAGCCCTTGGGGGGACACTGAAGCTTTCTTT.

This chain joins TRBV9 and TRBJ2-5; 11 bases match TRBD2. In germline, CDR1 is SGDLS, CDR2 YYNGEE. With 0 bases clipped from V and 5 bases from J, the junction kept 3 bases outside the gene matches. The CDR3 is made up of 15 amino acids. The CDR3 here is CASSVGWTSGETQYF. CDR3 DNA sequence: TGTGCCAGCAGCGTAGGGTGGACTAGCGGGGAGACCCAGTACTTC.

CDR3 region: CASSAQGRYNEQFF. For the CDR3, the DNA is TGTGCCAGCAGTGCCCAGGGCCGATACAATGAGCAGTTCTTC. This chain joins TRBV2 and TRBJ2-1; perhaps TRBD1 as D (5 bases). V lost 4 bases, J lost 4 bases, and 11 bases lay in between. This CDR3 has 14 amino acids. Germline V gene sequence: CDR1 SNHLY, CDR2 FYNNEI.

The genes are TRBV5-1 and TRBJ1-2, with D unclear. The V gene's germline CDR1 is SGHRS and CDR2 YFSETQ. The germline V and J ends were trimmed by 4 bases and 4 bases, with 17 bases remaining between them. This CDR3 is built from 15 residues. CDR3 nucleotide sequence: TGCGCCAGCAGCCTTCCTTACACGGAGGCCTATGGCTACACCTTC. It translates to CASSLPYTEAYGYTF. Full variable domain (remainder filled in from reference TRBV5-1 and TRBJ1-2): KAGVTQTPRYLIKTRGQQVTLSCSPISGHRSVSWYQQTPGQGLQFLFEYFSETQRNKGNFPGRFSGRQFSNSRSEMNVSTLELGDSALYLCASSLPYTEAYGYTFGSGTRLTVV.

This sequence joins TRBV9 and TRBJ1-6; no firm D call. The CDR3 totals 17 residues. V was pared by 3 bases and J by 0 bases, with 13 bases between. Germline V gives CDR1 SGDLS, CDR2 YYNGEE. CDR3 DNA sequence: TGTGCCAGCAGCGAGGACCGGAGTAGCTCCTATAATTCACCCCTCCACTTT. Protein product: CASSEDRSSSYNSPLHF.

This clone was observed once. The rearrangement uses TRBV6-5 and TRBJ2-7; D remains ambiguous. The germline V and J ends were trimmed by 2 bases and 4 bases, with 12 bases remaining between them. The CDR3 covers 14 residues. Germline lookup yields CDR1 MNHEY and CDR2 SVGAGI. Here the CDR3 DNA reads TGTGCCAGCAGTTACGGGGAATTAGGATACGAGCAGTACTTC. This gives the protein CASSYGELGYEQYF.

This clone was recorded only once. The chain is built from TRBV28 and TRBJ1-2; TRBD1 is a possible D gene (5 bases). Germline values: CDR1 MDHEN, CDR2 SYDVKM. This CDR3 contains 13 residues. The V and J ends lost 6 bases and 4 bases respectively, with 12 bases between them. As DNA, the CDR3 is TGTGCCAGCAGCGAGACAGCGGCCTATGGCTACACCTTC. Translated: CASSETAAYGYTF.

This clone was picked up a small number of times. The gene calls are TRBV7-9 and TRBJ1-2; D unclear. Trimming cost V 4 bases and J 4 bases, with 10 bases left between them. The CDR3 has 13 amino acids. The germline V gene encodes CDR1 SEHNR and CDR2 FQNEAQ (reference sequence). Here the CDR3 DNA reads TGTGCCAGCAGCTCACCGGAGATCTATGGCTACACCTTC. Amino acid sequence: CASSSPEIYGYTF.

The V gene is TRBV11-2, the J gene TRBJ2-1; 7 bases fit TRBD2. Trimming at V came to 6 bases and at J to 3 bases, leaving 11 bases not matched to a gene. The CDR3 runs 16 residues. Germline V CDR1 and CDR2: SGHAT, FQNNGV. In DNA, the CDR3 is TGTGCCAGCAGGGGGGTGGGGCGGGAGAACTACAATGAGCAGTTCTTC. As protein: CASRGVGRENYNEQFF.

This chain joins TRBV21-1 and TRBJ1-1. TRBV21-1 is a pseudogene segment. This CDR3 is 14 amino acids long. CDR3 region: CASSSRTVNTEAFF. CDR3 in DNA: TGTGCCAGCAGCAGTAGGACGGTGAACACTGAAGCTTTCTTT.

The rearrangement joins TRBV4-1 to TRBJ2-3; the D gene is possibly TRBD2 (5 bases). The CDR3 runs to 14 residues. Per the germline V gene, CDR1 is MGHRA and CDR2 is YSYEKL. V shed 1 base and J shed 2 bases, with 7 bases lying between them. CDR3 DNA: TGCGCCAGCAGCCAAGGCCGGGACACAGATACGCAGTATTTT. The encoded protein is CASSQGRDTDTQYF.

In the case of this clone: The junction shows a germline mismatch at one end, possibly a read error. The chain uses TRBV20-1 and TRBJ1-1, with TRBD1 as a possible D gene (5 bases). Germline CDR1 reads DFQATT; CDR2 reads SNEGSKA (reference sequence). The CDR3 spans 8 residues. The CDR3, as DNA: TGCAGTGCTCCCGGGGCGGGTTTT. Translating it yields CSAPGAGF.

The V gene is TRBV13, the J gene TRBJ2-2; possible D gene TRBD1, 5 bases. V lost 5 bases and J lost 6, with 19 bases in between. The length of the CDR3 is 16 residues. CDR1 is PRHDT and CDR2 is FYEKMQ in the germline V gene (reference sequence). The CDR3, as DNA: TGTGCCAGCAGCCTCCCTCAGGGTGGTGTCGCCGGGGAGCTGTTTTTT. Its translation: CASSLPQGGVAGELFF.

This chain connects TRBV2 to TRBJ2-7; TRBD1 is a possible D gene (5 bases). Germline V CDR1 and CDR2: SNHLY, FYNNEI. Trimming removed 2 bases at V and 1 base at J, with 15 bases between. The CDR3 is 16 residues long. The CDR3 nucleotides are TGTGCCAGCAGTGAACGCGAAGGTAGGGGATCCTACGAGCAGTACTTC. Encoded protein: CASSEREGRGSYEQYF.

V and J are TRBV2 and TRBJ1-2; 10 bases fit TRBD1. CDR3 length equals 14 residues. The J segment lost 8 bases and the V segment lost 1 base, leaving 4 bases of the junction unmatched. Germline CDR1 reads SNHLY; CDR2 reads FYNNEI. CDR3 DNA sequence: TGTGCCAGCAGTGAAGGGGACAGGGGATGGGGCTACACCTTC. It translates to CASSEGDRGWGYTF.

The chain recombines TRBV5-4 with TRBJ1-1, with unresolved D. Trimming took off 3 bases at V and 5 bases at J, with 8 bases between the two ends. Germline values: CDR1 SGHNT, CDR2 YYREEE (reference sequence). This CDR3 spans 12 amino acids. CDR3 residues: CASSWMGTEAFF. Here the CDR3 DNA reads TGTGCCAGCAGCTGGATGGGGACTGAAGCTTTCTTT.

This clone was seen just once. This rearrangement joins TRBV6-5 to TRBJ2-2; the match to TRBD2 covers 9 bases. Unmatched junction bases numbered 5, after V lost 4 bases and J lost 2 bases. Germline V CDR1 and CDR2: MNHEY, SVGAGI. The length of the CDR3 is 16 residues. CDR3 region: CASSFSGGLNTGELFF. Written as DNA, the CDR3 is TGTGCCAGCAGTTTCAGCGGGGGGCTAAACACCGGGGAGCTGTTTTTT.

CDR3 in amino acids: CASSPSGTAYEQYF. CDR3 nucleotide sequence: TGTGCCAGCAGTCCATCCGGGACAGCCTACGAGCAGTACTTC. The V and J genes are TRBV27 and TRBJ2-7; 7 bases map to TRBD1. The CDR3 totals 14 residues. The V gene's germline CDR1 is MNHEY and CDR2 SMNVEV (reference sequence). V lost 5 bases, J lost 2 bases, and 6 bases stayed unmatched.

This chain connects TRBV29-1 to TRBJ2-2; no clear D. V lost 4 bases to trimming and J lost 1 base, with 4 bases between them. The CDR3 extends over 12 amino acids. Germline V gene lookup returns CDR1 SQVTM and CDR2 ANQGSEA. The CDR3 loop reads CSVVVNTGELFF. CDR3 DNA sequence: TGCAGCGTTGTAGTGAACACCGGGGAGCTGTTTTTT.

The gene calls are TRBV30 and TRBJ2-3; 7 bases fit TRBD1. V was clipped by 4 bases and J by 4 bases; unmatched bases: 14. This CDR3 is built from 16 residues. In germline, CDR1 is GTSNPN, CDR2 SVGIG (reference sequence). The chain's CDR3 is CAWTSKDRYNADTQYF. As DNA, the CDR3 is TGTGCCTGGACCTCAAAGGACAGGTACAACGCAGATACGCAGTATTTT.